The clone carrying this TCR beta chain was recorded at least ten times. Its antigen is undetermined. The CDR3 totals 14 residues. Trimming cost V 6 bases and J 5 bases; bases outside gene matches: 7. This specimen comes from a study of T cells in Graves' hyperthyroidism and ophthalmopathy. Study results and limitations: The blood repertoire included most of the expanded thyroid clonotypes above 0.001. Ophthalmopathy prediction by the model preceded onset by a median 6.5 months. In simple terms, a model built on 13 V-J features told ophthalmopathy apart from stable hyperthyroidism.

Authors of the study amplified TCR beta CDR3 regions from RNA transcripts. A set of HTBI primers served as the primers for a first-round RT-PCR of the TCR CDR3. TCRdb redid the calling of the multiplex PCR reads with MiXCR, one entry per CDR3 protein. The sample lists over 150,000 distinct CDR3 sequences; less than 20% were seen once. Clinicians diagnosed patients from clinical symptoms, serum thyroxine and TRAb, thyroid ultrasound and orbital computed tomography. The chain employs TRBV12-3 or TRBV12-4 and TRBJ2-1; TRBD2 matches 7 bases. The sequenced sample consisted of blood. The sequence derives from a woman aged 45-65 years with Graves' hyperthyroidism. Written as DNA, the CDR3 is TGTGCCAGCAGCCGATCCGGGACTAACAATGAGCAGTTCTTC. The encoded protein is CASSRSGTNNEQFF.